The entry below describes one TCR beta chain. This sample was taken from a study of blood T cell repertoires in COVID-19. Study information: Samples of COVID-19 (acute and convalescent) were obtained from the United States, Italy and Spain.

This CDR3 spans 15 amino acids. CDR1 is PRHDT, CDR2 FYEKMQ, per germline (reference sequence). J gave up 1 base and V 5 bases, and 5 bases lay outside the gene matches. Assay: immunoSEQ multiplex PCR; the TCRdb copy retains only in-frame clones and omits some. The data hold over 200,000 clones, with more than 75% observed a single time. This TCR was sampled from a man aged 35-49 years with active or convalescent COVID-19. The chain has TRBV13 and TRBJ1-1; TRBD1 agrees at 9 bases. Material: peripheral blood. The DNA of the CDR3 is TGTGCCAGCAGCCTATGGGGACAGGGGAACACTGAAGCTTTCTTT. This encodes CASSLWGQGNTEAFF.